The 27 T cell receptor beta chains below were found in one sample sequenced in a study of vaccination and CD4 T cells after COVID-19 (dated by TCRdb to between 2022 and 2023). Their antigens remain unidentified. Library generation was performed with PCR. The listed sequencing device is Illumina iSeq 100. DNA from cultured CD4+ T cells was subjected to TCR sequencing with the Oncomine TCR Beta short-read assay at the Johns Hopkins FTIC core. The QIAamp micro DNA kit was used to extract genomic DNA from the cultured CD4+ T cells. Through fastp at Q25 and MiXCR, TCRdb rebuilt clones from the public reads, retaining in-frame beta chains. CDR3 protein duplicates are merged, each entry listing the most common genes and DNA. This sample holds about 7,600 distinct CDR3 sequences; roughly 30% were observed only once. The ten largest clones represent 14% of the sample. This specimen's treatment or condition label, interpreted: approximately 11-day PBMC culture with coronavirus spike peptide pools or control peptides (ViraFEST assay). CD4+ T cells from unexposed donors were collected before the COVID-19 pandemic (2011-2018).

Sample: CD4+ T cells from blood, cultured in vitro. The receptors were gathered from a human donor in good health.

In its sample, this clonotype was seen a few times. The V gene is TRBV7-2, the J gene TRBJ2-7; D unclear. The CDR3 is made up of 13 amino acids. Per the germline V gene, CDR1 is SGHTA and CDR2 is FQGNSA. The V gene lost 5 bases and the J gene lost 2 bases, with 10 bases spanning the gap. The CDR3 sequence is CASSPRSAYEQYF. In nucleotides, the CDR3 is TGTGCCAGCAGCCCTCGGTCGGCCTACGAGCAGTACTTC. Based on the CDR3 plus reference TRBV7-2 and TRBJ2-7, the full variable domain is GAGVSQSPSNKVTEKGKDVELRCDPISGHTALYWYRQSLGQGLEFLIYFQGNSAPDKSGLPSDRFSAERTGGSVSTLTIQRTQQEDSAVYLCASSPRSAYEQYFGPGTRLTVT.

The V gene is TRBV7-6, the J gene TRBJ1-6, with D perhaps matching TRBD1 (6 bases). The CDR3 length is 15 residues. Per the germline V gene, CDR1 is SGHVS and CDR2 is FNYEAQ. V lost 1 base and J lost 10, with 14 bases in between. The CDR3 nucleotides are TGTGCCAGCAGCTTAGTTGAGGGGGAGGGCTCACCCCTCCACTTT. It translates to CASSLVEGEGSPLHF.

The rearrangement uses TRBV7-9 and TRBJ2-1; the match to TRBD2 covers 15 bases. CDR1 is SEHNR, CDR2 FQNEAQ, per germline (reference sequence). This CDR3 is built from 16 residues. V dropped 8 bases and J dropped 7; count of bases not matched to a gene: 9. In DNA form, the CDR3 reads TGTGCCAGCGGACCTCTTGGGACTAGCGGGAGGAATGAGCAGTTCTTC. Translating gives CASGPLGTSGRNEQFF.

The chain has TRBV5-1 and TRBJ2-1; D is perhaps TRBD1 or TRBD2 (7 bases each). Germline V lookup: CDR1 SGHRS, CDR2 YFSETQ. The CDR3 is 15 residues long. V lost 2 bases and J lost 6, with 15 bases in between. CDR3 residues: CASSLGRGPSNEQFF. CDR3 sequence (DNA): TGCGCCAGCAGCTTAGGGAGGGGGCCAAGCAATGAGCAGTTCTTC.

This clonotype occurred a few times. This chain uses TRBV5-5 with TRBJ2-5; 9 bases line up with TRBD1. This CDR3 contains 18 residues. Germline CDR1 and CDR2: SGHKS and YYEKEE (reference sequence). V gave up 6 bases and J gave up 1 base; unmatched junction bases: 16. The CDR3 DNA is TGTGCCAGCACCCGACTCCACCGGGACAGGGTGTCCCAAGAGACCCAGTACTTC. This encodes CASTRLHRDRVSQETQYF.

V and J are TRBV28 and TRBJ2-5; D perhaps matches TRBD1 (6 bases). This CDR3 is 14 amino acids long. Germline loops: CDR1 MDHEN, CDR2 SYDVKM. The ends were cut back, 6 bases at V and 5 bases at J, with 16 bases in the middle. The CDR3 bases are TGTGCCAGCAGCCTACAGGGCCAGGGGGAGACCCAGTACTTC. Its translation: CASSLQGQGETQYF.

The chain combines TRBV10-3 with TRBJ2-5; weak D call: TRBD2 (5 bases). V lost 3 bases and J lost 5, with 13 bases in between. The CDR3 loop spans 14 amino acids. The germline V gene encodes CDR1 ENHRY and CDR2 SYGVKD. The CDR3 DNA sequence: TGTGCCATCAGTGATGTGAGGACTGGGGAGACCCAGTACTTC. This encodes CAISDVRTGETQYF.

The rearrangement links TRBV5-1 to TRBJ2-3; D is possibly TRBD1 (6 bases). Germline CDR1 is SGHRS and CDR2 is YFSETQ. Trimming pared 6 bases from V and 2 bases from J, leaving 10 bases between. This CDR3 has 13 residues. The CDR3 nucleotides are TGCGCCAGCAAGACGGGACACACAGATACGCAGTATTTT. It encodes CASKTGHTDTQYF.

The chain has TRBV6-5 and TRBJ1-3; TRBD1 aligns across 7 bases. J lost 2 bases, V lost 2 bases, and 6 bases had no gene match. Germline lookup yields CDR1 MNHEY and CDR2 SVGAGI. The CDR3 is made up of 16 amino acids. The CDR3 loop reads CASSYPSQGAGNTIYF. The CDR3 bases are TGTGCCAGCAGTTACCCGAGTCAGGGGGCTGGAAACACCATATATTTT.

The chain links TRBV28 to TRBJ1-2, with 7 bases aligning to TRBD1. Germline values: CDR1 MDHEN, CDR2 SYDVKM. The CDR3 runs to 12 residues. V shed 9 bases, J shed 5 bases, and the junction held 6 bases outside the gene matches. CDR3 nucleotide sequence: TGTGCCAGTAACCGGGACAGATATGGCTACACCTTC. Translated: CASNRDRYGYTF.

A few counts support this clonotype. This chain joins TRBV20-1 and TRBJ2-5; D uncertain. The V end was cut by 2 bases, the J end by 5 bases, with 6 bases between. The CDR3 contains 11 residues. Germline assignment: CDR1 DFQATT and CDR2 SNEGSKA (reference sequence). CDR3 in DNA: TGCAGTGCTAGAAGCGCGGAGACCCAGTACTTC. This codes for CSARSAETQYF.

This chain uses TRBV9 with TRBJ2-1; 7 bases are shared with TRBD2. This CDR3 has 15 residues. V shed 0 bases, J shed 2 bases, and the junction held 2 bases outside the gene matches. Germline-derived CDR1 and CDR2 are SGDLS and YYNGEE. CDR3 sequence reads: CASSVGLAAYNEQFF. The CDR3, as DNA: TGTGCCAGCAGCGTAGGGCTAGCGGCCTACAATGAGCAGTTCTTC. The whole variable domain, filled in from reference TRBV9 and TRBJ2-1, reads DSGVTQTPKHLITATGQRVTLRCSPRSGDLSVYWYQQSLDQGLQFLIQYYNGEERAKGNILERFSAQQFPDLHSELNLSSLELGDSALYFCASSVGLAAYNEQFFGPGTRLTVL.

This clonotype has more than one count but fewer than ten. The rearrangement links TRBV11-1 to TRBJ2-7; tentative D call: TRBD2 (6 bases). Germline V lookup: CDR1 SGHAT, CDR2 FQDESV (reference sequence). This CDR3 is 14 amino acids long. Trimming removed 4 bases at V and 3 bases at J, with 13 bases between. The CDR3 sequence is CASSSRGSGYEQYF. Written as DNA, the CDR3 is TGTGCCAGCAGCTCCCGGGGTAGCGGCTACGAGCAGTACTTC. Variable domain in full (rest from reference TRBV11-1 and TRBJ2-7): EAEVAQSPRYKITEKSQAVAFWCDPISGHATLYWYRQILGQGPELLVQFQDESVVDDSQLPKDRFSAERLKGVDSTLKIQPAELGDSAMYLCASSSRGSGYEQYFGPGTRLTVT.

The rearrangement joins TRBV6-4 to TRBJ2-2; D gene unclear. Trimming cost V 0 bases and J 3 bases, with 14 bases left between them. The CDR3 length is 17 residues. Germline values: CDR1 MRHNA, CDR2 SNTAGT. The CDR3 coding sequence is TGTGCCAGCAGTGACTCGTTGGTAGCCCCGGACACCGGGGAGCTGTTTTTT. Protein: CASSDSLVAPDTGELFF.

The genes are TRBV20-1 and TRBJ2-3; D call uncertain. Trimming shortened V by 8 bases and J by 5 bases, and 11 bases separated the two germline ends. The CDR3 contains 11 residues. Per germline, CDR1 DFQATT and CDR2 SNEGSKA (reference sequence). CDR3 nucleotide sequence: TGCAGTCAATACAAGGGAGATACGCAGTATTTT. It yields the protein CSQYKGDTQYF.

The chain combines TRBV7-2 with TRBJ1-2; D is perhaps TRBD1 (5 bases). CDR3 size: 13 residues. CDR1 SGHTA and CDR2 FQGNSA come from the germline V gene. V was shortened by 6 bases and J by 9 bases, with 17 bases between the two germline ends. The CDR3 loop reads CASSQRKGFRYTF. The CDR3 nucleotides are TGTGCCAGCAGTCAACGTAAGGGGTTCCGCTACACCTTC.

The rearrangement uses TRBV6-1 and TRBJ1-6; D is possibly TRBD1 (5 bases). The CDR3 sequence is 18 residues long. CDR1 MNHNS and CDR2 SASEGT come from the germline V gene. V was cut by 5 bases and J by 3 bases, with 20 bases left in between. The CDR3 bases are TGTGCCAGCAGTCCTTATCTACCGGGACTTAACTATAATTCACCCCTCCACTTT. Its protein is CASSPYLPGLNYNSPLHF.

The chain employs TRBV24-1 and TRBJ2-5; D may match TRBD1 or TRBD2 (7 bases each). V lost 3 bases and J 2 bases, leaving 27 bases between the germline ends. Germline V CDR1 and CDR2: KGHDR, SFDVKD. This CDR3 is 20 amino acids long. CDR3 region: CATSDPTTGTTGEPQETQYF. CDR3 in DNA: TGTGCCACCAGTGATCCGACGACAGGGACTACCGGGGAACCGCAAGAGACCCAGTACTTC.

CDR3 sequence (DNA): TGTGCCAGCAGCTTAGACAGGGGGTACCAGCCCCAGCATTTT. It translates to CASSLDRGYQPQHF. The chain couples TRBV7-2 to TRBJ1-5; 8 nucleotides agree with TRBD1. CDR3 length: 14 residues. The germline V gene encodes CDR1 SGHTA and CDR2 FQGNSA. V lost 1 base, J lost 7 bases, and 3 bases stayed unmatched.

By sample share, this clonotype is medium-sized. V and J are TRBV7-2 and TRBJ1-1; no firm D call. V was shortened by 2 bases and J by 5 bases, with 15 bases between the two germline ends. Per germline, CDR1 SGHTA and CDR2 FQGNSA. The CDR3 has 15 residues. CDR3 residues: CASSLLPPTGTEAFF. CDR3 sequence (DNA): TGTGCCAGCAGCTTACTCCCCCCGACTGGGACTGAAGCTTTCTTT.

The chain combines TRBV7-2 with TRBJ2-2; no reliable D call. V was pared by 5 bases and J by 4 bases, with 20 bases between. CDR3 length: 17 amino acids. Germline lookup yields CDR1 SGHTA and CDR2 FQGNSA. The DNA of the CDR3 is TGTGCCAGCAGCAACGGTCTCGGGCAGGTCTTCACCGGGGAGCTGTTTTTT. Translated, it gives CASSNGLGQVFTGELFF.

This sequence joins TRBV2 and TRBJ1-6; 11 nucleotides align to TRBD1. Unmatched junction bases numbered 3, after V lost 5 bases and J lost 9 bases. Germline-derived CDR1 and CDR2 are SNHLY and FYNNEI. The CDR3 is 14 amino acids. CDR3 in amino acids: CASSPGQGGSPLHF. DNA of the CDR3: TGTGCCAGCAGTCCGGGACAGGGGGGTTCACCCCTCCACTTT.

This clonotype turned up a few times. This chain joins TRBV12-3 or TRBV12-4 and TRBJ1-2; a weak D match, TRBD1 (6 bases). This CDR3 is built from 13 residues. V was cut by 6 bases and J by 0 bases, with 8 bases left in between. The CDR3 coding sequence is TGTGCCAGCAGCCGGACAGCTAACTATGGCTACACCTTC. Translated, it gives CASSRTANYGYTF.

About this clonotype: An end of the junction does not agree with germline; a read error may underlie this. The V call is TRBV7-9, the J call TRBJ2-2; D may be TRBD2 (5 bases). The CDR3 runs to 14 residues. The germline V gene has CDR1 SEHNR and CDR2 FQNEAQ (reference sequence). The CDR3 region has the DNA TGCGCCAGCAGCTTGTCTGCCGGGGCCGGGGAGCTGTTTTTT. Translating it yields CASSLSAGAGELFF.

This clonotype is large within its sample. The chain carries TRBV20-1 and TRBJ1-2; 7 bases map to TRBD1. CDR3 length equals 12 residues. Germline V gene lookup returns CDR1 DFQATT and CDR2 SNEGSKA (reference sequence). The CDR3: CSPDKGAGGYTF. CDR3 in DNA: TGCAGCCCCGACAAGGGGGCGGGCGGCTACACCTTC.

The V gene is TRBV20-1, the J gene TRBJ2-7; 12 nucleotides line up with TRBD2. V lost 5 bases, J lost 3 bases, and 2 bases stayed unmatched. Germline values: CDR1 DFQATT, CDR2 SNEGSKA (reference sequence). CDR3 length equals 13 residues. CDR3 DNA: TGCAGTGCTCCGACTAGCGGGAGCTACGAGCAGTACTTC. Protein: CSAPTSGSYEQYF.

This chain connects TRBV7-6 to TRBJ2-2, with D uncertain. Germline V gene data show CDR1 as SGHVS and CDR2 as FNYEAQ. This CDR3 is built from 14 residues. Trimming left V 0 bases short and J 1 base short, with 3 bases between. This CDR3 is CASSLAGNTGELFF. CDR3 bases: TGTGCCAGCAGCTTAGCCGGGAACACCGGGGAGCTGTTTTTT.